This T cell receptor beta chain was sequenced for a study of read filtering for tumor transcriptome and immune sequencing. Across the whole study: Mean patient age was approximately 71 years, range roughly 40 to 80; around 17 male, around 15 female. By R-ISS, stages I, II and III held 8, 16 and 7 patients. Whole-transcriptome libraries were prepared after DNase treatment. IR-seq gave about 3.5 to 11 million TCR reads per sample; RNA-seq gave 85 to 1273.

From roughly 0.4 ug of RNA, a library with molecular barcoded alpha/delta and beta/gamma adaptors was made. TCRdb used MiXCR to reprocess the reads, holding one entry per CDR3 protein. Of 35,000 to 50,000 distinct CDR3 sequences listed, roughly an eighth are singletons. The junction had 11 bases not matched to a gene; V was cut back by 5 bases and J by 0 bases. This CDR3 comprises 17 residues. Germline V lookup: CDR1 SGHRS, CDR2 YFSETQ. This clonotype showed up many times. The chain employs TRBV5-1 and TRBJ2-7, with 10 bases lining up with TRBD2. This TCR came from a donor at least 40 years old with multiple myeloma. Sequencing was carried out using a population of CD138-negative cells sorted from bone marrow. CDR3 coding DNA: TGCGCCAGCAGTAGGACTAGCGGAGCCTTGAGCTCCTACGAGCAGTACTTC. It specifies CASSRTSGALSSYEQYF. The variable domain in full, completed from reference TRBV5-1 and TRBJ2-7, reads KAGVTQTPRYLIKTRGQQVTLSCSPISGHRSVSWYQQTPGQGLQFLFEYFSETQRNKGNFPGRFSGRQFSNSRSEMNVSTLELGDSALYLCASSRTSGALSSYEQYFGPGTRLTVT.